Listed below are T cell receptor beta chains from one sample, sequenced in a study of shared clonotypes between healthy human individuals. Generated by immunoSEQ multiplex PCR, the TCRdb table keeps only in-frame clones and is missing some. The sample includes about 490,000 clones, around 80% of them seen just once. Sample: PBMCs. These receptors were obtained from a woman aged 35 to 49 in good health. Some clones in this sample may be carry-over from other donors' samples. Each CDR3 is given with its conserved first and last residue. D genes are given only for firm matches. Clone size is given for some rows only: seen once, a few or many times, or a class if the clone is expanded.

J | D | size | V | DNA | CDR3
TRBJ1-1 | - | - | TRBV5-1 | TGCGCCAGCAGCGTTCTACAGGGTAACACTGAAGCTTTCTTT | CASSVLQGNTEAFF
TRBJ2-7 | TRBD1 | - | TRBV7-2 | TGTGCCAGCACACGACAGGGTTTGGGGGCCTACGAGCAGTACTTC | CASTRQGLGAYEQYF
TRBJ2-7 | - | - | TRBV9 | TGTGCCAGCAGCGTATCCCCGCAGCCCTACGAGCAGTACTTC | CASSVSPQPYEQYF
TRBJ1-5 | TRBD1 | - | TRBV28 | TGTGCCAGCATTAGACAGGGAGATTGGGGCAATCAGCCCCAGCATTTT | CASIRQGDWGNQPQHF
TRBJ2-1 | - | once | TRBV9 | TGTGCCAGCAGCGTAGAGGGGCACAATGAGCAGTTCTTC | CASSVEGHNEQFF
TRBJ1-2 | - | - | TRBV18 | TGTGCCAGCTCACCGCCCTCGAACTATGGCTACACCTTC | CASSPPSNYGYTF
TRBJ1-4 | - | - | TRBV4-1 | TGCGCCAGCAGCCAACTGGGACGGACAAATAATGAAAAACTGTTTTTT | CASSQLGRTNNEKLFF
TRBJ2-5 | - | few | TRBV30 | TGTGCCTGGAGTGTGGGGCCAGGGCAAGCGGCCCAGTACTTC | CAWSVGPGQAAQYF
TRBJ1-1 | TRBD1 | - | TRBV4-3 | TGCGCCAGCAGCCAAGGGACAGGGGCGAGCACTGAAGCTTTCTTT | CASSQGTGASTEAFF
TRBJ2-1 | TRBD2 | - | TRBV7-7 | TGTGCCAGCAGCTTAGCGACTAGCGATGAGCAGTTCTTC | CASSLATSDEQFF
TRBJ2-1 | TRBD2 | - | TRBV19 | TGTGCCAGTAGATATAGTGGGACTAGCGTTCCCAACGAGCAGTTCTTC | CASRYSGTSVPNEQFF
TRBJ1-2 | - | - | TRBV28 | TGTGCCAGCAGTTTCGGATGGGGCTACACCTTC | CASSFGWGYTF
TRBJ2-7 | - | - | TRBV18 | TGTGCCAGCTCACCGATTGGACCAGCGGACCAGGACCCGAGGTCCTACGAGCAGTACTTC | CASSPIGPADQDPRSYEQYF
TRBJ2-3 | - | - | TRBV6-4 | TGTGCCAGCAGTGACGGGGGTATTACAGATACGCAGTATTTT | CASSDGGITDTQYF
TRBJ1-6 | - | - | TRBV11-2 | TGTGCCAGCAGCTTTCAGCAGAATTCACCCCTCCACTTT | CASSFQQNSPLHF
TRBJ2-3 | TRBD2 | - | TRBV4-3 | TGCGCCAGCAGCCAATCAGGACTAGCGGGAGAGGGGGATACGCAGTATTTT | CASSQSGLAGEGDTQYF
TRBJ1-1 | - | - | TRBV29-1 | TGCAGCGCGGGGGGCAGGGCGCGAAACACTGAAGCTTTCTTT | CSAGGRARNTEAFF
TRBJ1-4 | TRBD1 | - | TRBV28 | TGTGCCAGCCGTTGGGACAGGGGAGCAACTAATGAAAAACTGTTTTTT | CASRWDRGATNEKLFF
TRBJ1-2 | - | - | TRBV5-1 | TGCGCCAGCAGCTTGGATCGGCTCGGCTATGGCTACACCTTC | CASSLDRLGYGYTF
TRBJ2-7 | - | - | TRBV7-9 | TGCGCCAGCAGCCAAGAGATCGGGAGTTCCGGCGAGCAGTACTTC | CASSQEIGSSGEQYF
TRBJ1-1 | TRBD1 | - | TRBV25-1 | TGTGCCAGCAGTGGTACAGGGGGGAACACTGAAGCTTTCTTT | CASSGTGGNTEAFF
TRBJ2-1 | TRBD1 | - | TRBV10-3 | TGTGCCATCAGTGCAGGGGGCAATGAGCAGTTCTTC | CAISAGGNEQFF